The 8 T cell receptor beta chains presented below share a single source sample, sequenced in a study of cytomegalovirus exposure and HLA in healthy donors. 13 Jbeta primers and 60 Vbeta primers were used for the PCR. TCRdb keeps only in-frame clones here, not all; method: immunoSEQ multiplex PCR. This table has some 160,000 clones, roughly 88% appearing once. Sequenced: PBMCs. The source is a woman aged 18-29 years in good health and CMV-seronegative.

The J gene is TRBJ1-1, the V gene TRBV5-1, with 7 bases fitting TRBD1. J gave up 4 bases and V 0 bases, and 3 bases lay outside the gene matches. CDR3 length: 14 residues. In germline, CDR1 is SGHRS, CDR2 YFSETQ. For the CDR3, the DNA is TGCGCCAGCAGCTTGGTCCCAGGGGGCACTGAAGCTTTCTTT. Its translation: CASSLVPGGTEAFF.

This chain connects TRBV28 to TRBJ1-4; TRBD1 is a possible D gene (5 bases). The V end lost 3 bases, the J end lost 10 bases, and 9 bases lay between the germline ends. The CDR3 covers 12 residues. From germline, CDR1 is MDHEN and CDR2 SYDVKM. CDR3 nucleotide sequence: TGTGCCAGCAGTTTGGGGCAGACAAAACTGTTTTTT. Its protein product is CASSLGQTKLFF.

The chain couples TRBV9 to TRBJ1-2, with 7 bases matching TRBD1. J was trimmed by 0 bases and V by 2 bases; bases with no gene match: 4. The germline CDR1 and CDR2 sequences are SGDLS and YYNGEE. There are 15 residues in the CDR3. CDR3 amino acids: CASSVQGGANYGYTF. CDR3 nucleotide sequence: TGTGCCAGCAGCGTGCAGGGGGGAGCTAACTATGGCTACACCTTC. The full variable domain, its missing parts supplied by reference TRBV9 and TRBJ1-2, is DSGVTQTPKHLITATGQRVTLRCSPRSGDLSVYWYQQSLDQGLQFLIQYYNGEERAKGNILERFSAQQFPDLHSELNLSSLELGDSALYFCASSVQGGANYGYTFGSGTRLTVV.

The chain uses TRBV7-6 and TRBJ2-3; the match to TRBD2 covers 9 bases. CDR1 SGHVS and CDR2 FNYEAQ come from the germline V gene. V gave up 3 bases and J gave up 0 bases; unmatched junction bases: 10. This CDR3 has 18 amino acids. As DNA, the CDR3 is TGTGCCAGCAGCTTTAGAGCTAGCGGGGCGAGGAGCACAGATACGCAGTATTTT. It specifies CASSFRASGARSTDTQYF.

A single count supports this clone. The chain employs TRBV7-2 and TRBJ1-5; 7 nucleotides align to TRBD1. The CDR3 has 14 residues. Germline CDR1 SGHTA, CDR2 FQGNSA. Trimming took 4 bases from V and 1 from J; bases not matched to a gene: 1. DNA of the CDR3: TGTGCCAGCAGCTCGACAGGGAGCAATCAGCCCCAGCATTTT. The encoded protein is CASSSTGSNQPQHF. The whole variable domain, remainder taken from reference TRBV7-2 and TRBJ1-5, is GAGVSQSPSNKVTEKGKDVELRCDPISGHTALYWYRQSLGQGLEFLIYFQGNSAPDKSGLPSDRFSAERTGGSVSTLTIQRTQQEDSAVYLCASSSTGSNQPQHFGDGTRLSIL.

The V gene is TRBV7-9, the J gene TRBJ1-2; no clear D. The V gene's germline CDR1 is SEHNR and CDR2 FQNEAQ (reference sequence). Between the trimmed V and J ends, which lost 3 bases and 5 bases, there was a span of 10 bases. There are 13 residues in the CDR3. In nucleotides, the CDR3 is TGTGCCAGCAGCTTGGCAGTCACATATGGCTACACCTTC. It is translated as CASSLAVTYGYTF.

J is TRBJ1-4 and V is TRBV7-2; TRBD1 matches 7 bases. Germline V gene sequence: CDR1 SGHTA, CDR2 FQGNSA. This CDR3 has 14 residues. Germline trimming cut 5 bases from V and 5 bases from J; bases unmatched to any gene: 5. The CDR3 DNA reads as TGTGCCAGCAGCCAGCGGACAGGCAATGAAAAACTGTTTTTT. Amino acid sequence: CASSQRTGNEKLFF.

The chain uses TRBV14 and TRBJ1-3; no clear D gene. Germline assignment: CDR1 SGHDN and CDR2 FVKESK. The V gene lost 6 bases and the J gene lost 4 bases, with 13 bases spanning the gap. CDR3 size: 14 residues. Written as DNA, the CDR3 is TGTGCCAGCAGTCGTCTACGTACCGGAAACACCATATATTTT. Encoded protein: CASSRLRTGNTIYF.